A selection of T cell receptor beta chains follows, all from one sample in a study of shared clonotypes between healthy human individuals. Generated by immunoSEQ multiplex PCR, the TCRdb table keeps only in-frame clones and is missing some. The sample includes under 850,000 clones, around 70% of them seen just once. The source material was memory CD4+ T cells sorted from blood. The origin of the receptors is a woman aged 25 to 39 in good health. The CDR3 runs from the conserved cysteine through the conserved F or W. A D gene is named only where the DNA matches it firmly. The size field is filled for only some rows; it gives once, few, many or a size class.

length: 14; size: .; V: TRBV10-3; J: TRBJ1-5; D: TRBD1; CDR3: CAISATGSNQPQHF; DNA: TGTGCCATCAGTGCGACAGGGAGCAATCAGCCCCAGCATTTT
length: 16; size: .; V: TRBV7-9; J: TRBJ2-7; D: TRBD1; CDR3: CASSGGRGQVNYEQYF; DNA: TGTGCCAGCAGCGGGGGCCGGGGACAGGTGAACTACGAGCAGTACTTC
length: 17; size: .; V: TRBV11-2; J: TRBJ2-3; D: TRBD1; CDR3: CASSLPPGQGLTDTQYF; DNA: TGTGCCAGCAGCCTCCCACCGGGACAGGGACTAACAGATACGCAGTATTTT
length: 15; size: .; V: TRBV7-2; J: TRBJ1-5; D: .; CDR3: CASSSRGGDNQPQHF; DNA: TGTGCCAGCAGCTCCCGTGGGGGCGACAATCAGCCCCAGCATTTT
length: 18; size: .; V: TRBV4-2; J: TRBJ2-6; D: TRBD1; CDR3: CASSQAGQGLSGANVLTF; DNA: TGTGCCAGCAGCCAAGCGGGACAGGGGCTTTCTGGGGCCAACGTCCTGACTTTC
length: 14; size: .; V: TRBV29-1; J: TRBJ2-7; D: TRBD2; CDR3: CSVGGLAGGYEQYF; DNA: TGCAGCGTTGGGGGGCTAGCGGGAGGTTACGAGCAGTACTTC
length: 15; size: .; V: TRBV30; J: TRBJ1-1; D: .; CDR3: CAWSVYGGMNTEAFF; DNA: TGTGCCTGGAGTGTATATGGGGGGATGAACACTGAAGCTTTCTTT
length: 16; size: .; V: TRBV6-4; J: TRBJ2-2; D: TRBD2; CDR3: CASSELAGVYTGELFF; DNA: TGTGCCAGCAGTGAATTAGCGGGAGTGTACACCGGGGAGCTGTTTTTT
length: 14; size: .; V: TRBV7-9; J: TRBJ2-5; D: TRBD1; CDR3: CASSPGQGQETQYF; DNA: TGTGCCAGCAGCCCTGGACAGGGGCAAGAGACCCAGTACTTC
length: 16; size: few; V: TRBV2; J: TRBJ2-7; D: TRBD1; CDR3: CASSPPGQGSSYEQYF; DNA: TGTGCCAGCAGCCCTCCCGGACAGGGGAGCTCCTACGAGCAGTACTTC
length: 15; size: once; V: TRBV28; J: TRBJ2-2; D: .; CDR3: CASSFGRAGTGELFF; DNA: TGTGCCAGCAGTTTTGGCAGGGCGGGCACCGGGGAGCTGTTTTTT
length: 14; size: .; V: TRBV29-1; J: TRBJ1-1; D: .; CDR3: CSVELRLVDTEAFF; DNA: TGCAGCGTTGAATTGCGGTTGGTGGACACTGAAGCTTTCTTT
length: 15; size: .; V: TRBV27; J: TRBJ2-6; D: .; CDR3: CASSSKVSGANVLTF; DNA: TGTGCCAGCAGTTCAAAAGTCTCTGGGGCCAACGTCCTGACTTTC
length: 16; size: .; V: TRBV28; J: TRBJ2-1; D: TRBD2; CDR3: CASSAQRGGIYNEQFF; DNA: TGTGCCAGCAGTGCCCAGCGGGGGGGGATTTACAATGAGCAGTTCTTC
length: 14; size: few; V: TRBV9; J: TRBJ1-2; D: TRBD1; CDR3: CASSAGQENYGYTF; DNA: TGTGCCAGCAGCGCGGGACAGGAAAACTATGGCTACACCTTC
length: 15; size: once; V: TRBV2; J: TRBJ2-7; D: TRBD2; CDR3: CASSDRGLATYEQYF; DNA: TGTGCCAGCAGTGATCGCGGACTAGCGACGTACGAGCAGTACTTC
length: 18; size: .; V: TRBV18; J: TRBJ2-6; D: .; CDR3: CASSPPGGARSGANVLTF; DNA: TGTGCCAGCTCACCCCCTGGTGGGGCCCGCTCTGGGGCCAACGTCCTGACTTTC
length: 16; size: .; V: TRBV5-1; J: TRBJ2-3; D: .; CDR3: CASIPGELSGTDTQYF; DNA: TGCGCCAGCATTCCGGGAGAGCTCTCTGGCACAGATACGCAGTATTTT
length: 13; size: .; V: TRBV7-2; J: TRBJ1-1; D: .; CDR3: CASSLMGNTEAFF; DNA: TGTGCCAGCAGCTTAATGGGTAACACTGAAGCTTTCTTT
length: 15; size: .; V: TRBV28; J: TRBJ1-5; D: .; CDR3: CASSFYRVEVQPQHF; DNA: TGTGCCAGCAGTTTCTACCGGGTCGAAGTTCAGCCCCAGCATTTT
length: 13; size: .; V: TRBV7-9; J: TRBJ2-1; D: .; CDR3: CASRSTAYNEQFF; DNA: TGTGCCAGCAGATCTACAGCCTACAATGAGCAGTTCTTC
length: 12; size: .; V: TRBV7-9; J: TRBJ2-5; D: .; CDR3: CASSFATETQYF; DNA: TGTGCCAGCAGCTTCGCCACCGAGACCCAGTACTTC
length: 12; size: .; V: TRBV6-5; J: TRBJ1-2; D: .; CDR3: CASRAPEGGYTF; DNA: TGTGCCAGCAGAGCACCCGAGGGAGGGTACACCTTC
length: 14; size: .; V: TRBV2; J: TRBJ1-5; D: TRBD1; CDR3: CASRMTGAGQPQHF; DNA: TGTGCCAGCAGAATGACAGGGGCCGGTCAGCCCCAGCATTTT